The 29 T cell receptor beta chains reported below all come from one sample, sequenced in a study of early T cells in non-severe SARS-CoV-2 infection. TCRdb passed the 5' RACE reads through MiXCR, listing each CDR3 protein once. The sample gives some 80,000 distinct CDR3 sequences, roughly 13% of which show up once; approximately 1.5% is in the top ten. What was sequenced was whole blood. All receptors come from an adult who was a healthcare worker with PCR-confirmed SARS-CoV-2 infection or an uninfected control (not recorded which).

V and J are TRBV24-1 and TRBJ1-4; maybe TRBD1 (5 bases). The CDR3 has 17 amino acids. V lost 3 bases and J lost 4, with 17 bases in between. The V gene's germline CDR1 is KGHDR and CDR2 SFDVKD. Here the CDR3 reads CATSDPDIRAINEKLFF. For the CDR3, the DNA is TGTGCCACCAGTGATCCGGACATTCGGGCAATTAATGAAAAACTGTTTTTT.

This clonotype was recorded at least ten times. The chain recombines TRBV27 with TRBJ1-1, with 7 nucleotides matching TRBD1. The CDR3 sequence is 14 residues long. V lost 8 bases and J lost 1; bases outside the gene matches: 7. Germline loops: CDR1 MNHEY, CDR2 SMNVEV (reference sequence). The chain's CDR3 is CASRSGTANTEAFF. CDR3 nucleotides: TGTGCCAGCCGCTCCGGGACAGCGAACACTGAAGCTTTCTTT.

A note on this clonotype: This clone may be a read error of a much larger clone one base away. The V and J genes are TRBV6-2 or TRBV6-3 and TRBJ2-3, with TRBD2 matching 9 bases. Germline CDR1 is MNHEY and CDR2 is SVGEGT. The CDR3 loop spans 16 amino acids. Trimming removed 6 bases from V and 7 bases from J; junction bases left unmatched: 14. The CDR3 DNA reads as TGTGCCAGCAGCAAATCTAGCGGGGTGGCAGATAATACGCAGTATTTT. Protein product: CASSKSSGVADNTQYF.

This clonotype occurred many times. The chain employs TRBV9 and TRBJ2-1; D not resolved. The CDR3 is 15 amino acids. The ends were cut back, 4 bases at V and 8 bases at J, with 19 bases in the middle. Germline V CDR1 and CDR2: SGDLS, YYNGEE. In DNA, the CDR3 is TGTGCCAGCAGCTCTAGACTCCAGTTTGGCGATGAGCAGTTCTTC. Its translation: CASSSRLQFGDEQFF. Full variable domain (remainder filled in from reference TRBV9 and TRBJ2-1): DSGVTQTPKHLITATGQRVTLRCSPRSGDLSVYWYQQSLDQGLQFLIQYYNGEERAKGNILERFSAQQFPDLHSELNLSSLELGDSALYFCASSSRLQFGDEQFFGPGTRLTVL.

This clonotype showed up just a few times. The chain couples TRBV11-2 to TRBJ1-2; D gene ambiguous. Deletions cut 1 base from V and 1 base from J, with 13 bases between. Germline CDR1 is SGHAT and CDR2 is FQNNGV. This CDR3 is 16 amino acids long. CDR3 residues: CASSLGIWPYNYGYTF. The CDR3 nucleotides are TGTGCCAGCAGCTTAGGTATCTGGCCTTATAACTATGGCTACACCTTC.

Ten or more counts support this clonotype. The chain is built from TRBV7-9 and TRBJ1-1; a possible D gene is TRBD1 (5 bases). Per the germline V gene, CDR1 is SEHNR and CDR2 is FQNEAQ (reference sequence). Between the trimmed V and J ends, which lost 4 bases and 8 bases, there was a span of 8 bases. CDR3 length: 11 amino acids. The chain's CDR3 is CASSYAGEAFF. The CDR3 DNA reads as TGTGCCAGCAGCTACGCAGGGGAAGCTTTCTTT.

At least ten counts were recorded for this clonotype. This chain's CDR3 is CSVRAGARNTQYF. As DNA, the CDR3 is TGCAGCGTTCGAGCGGGAGCTCGAAATACGCAGTATTTT. V is TRBV29-1 and J is TRBJ2-3, with TRBD2 identical over 8 bases. The CDR3 has 13 residues. V shed 5 bases and J 7 bases; nucleotides not matched to a gene: 8. Germline V gene data show CDR1 as SQVTM and CDR2 as ANQGSEA.

This clonotype has a count of ten or more. CDR3 nucleotide sequence: TGCGCCAGCAGCTTGGGTGGATTCCCCGATACGCAGTATTTT. Amino acid sequence: CASSLGGFPDTQYF. The rearrangement joins TRBV5-1 to TRBJ2-3; D is undetermined. Trimming took off 0 bases at V and 6 bases at J, with 11 bases between the two ends. This CDR3 has 14 amino acids. Germline CDR1 and CDR2: SGHRS and YFSETQ.

V and J are TRBV6-5 and TRBJ2-5; unclear D gene. CDR1 and CDR2 from the germline V gene are MNHEY and SVGAGI. Trimming stripped 6 bases from V and 0 bases from J, with 20 bases between. The CDR3 contains 17 residues. The CDR3 protein is CASSLHGQPNYQETQYF. The CDR3 region has the DNA TGTGCCAGCAGCCTCCACGGGCAGCCGAATTACCAAGAGACCCAGTACTTC.

The chain links TRBV30 to TRBJ2-3; D possibly matches TRBD1 or TRBD2 (6 bases each). V shed 5 bases and J shed 6 bases, with 18 bases lying between them. The CDR3 contains 14 residues. Germline V gives CDR1 GTSNPN, CDR2 SVGIG (reference sequence). The CDR3 bases are TGTGCCTGGGAGATAGGGGGGTCATGGGATACGCAGTATTTT. It codes for CAWEIGGSWDTQYF.

A few counts support this clonotype. The chain couples TRBV11-2 to TRBJ2-1; no definite D call. The CDR3 covers 13 residues. Germline CDR1 is SGHAT and CDR2 is FQNNGV. The V and J ends lost 2 bases and 9 bases respectively, with 11 bases between them. The CDR3 coding sequence is TGTGCCAGCAGCTTAAAAGTTGAGACTGAGCAGTTCTTC. It codes for CASSLKVETEQFF.

This clonotype was found a few times. The V gene is TRBV29-1, the J gene TRBJ1-1; D is uncertain. The CDR3 consists of 11 residues. CDR1 is SQVTM and CDR2 is ANQGSEA in the germline V gene. Trimming took 7 bases from V and 0 from J, leaving 6 bases between them. The CDR3 DNA reads TGCAGCGCGAAGCTGAACACTGAAGCTTTCTTT. This encodes CSAKLNTEAFF.

V and J are TRBV6-2 or TRBV6-3 and TRBJ1-6; D is unresolved. The germline V and J ends were trimmed by 0 bases and 6 bases, with 9 bases remaining between them. In germline, CDR1 is MNHEY, CDR2 SVGEGT. The CDR3 has 15 amino acids. The CDR3 loop is CASSYSLLLNSPLHF. CDR3 nucleotides: TGTGCCAGCAGTTACTCGTTGCTACTTAATTCACCCCTCCACTTT.

This clonotype was found a few times. The rearrangement joins TRBV3-1 to TRBJ2-7, with D possibly matching TRBD1 (6 bases). This CDR3 is built from 13 residues. V was trimmed by 4 bases and J by 6 bases, leaving 13 bases between them. Per germline, CDR1 LGHDT and CDR2 YNNKEL (reference sequence). In nucleotides, the CDR3 is TGTGCCAGCAGCCCATACAGGGCCGGCGAGCAGTACTTC. Its translation: CASSPYRAGEQYF.

This clonotype was seen at least ten times. This chain links TRBV2 with TRBJ2-1; a possible D gene is TRBD1 (6 bases). This CDR3 is built from 13 residues. With 3 bases removed from V and 7 bases from J, the gap between germline ends came to 10 bases. Germline CDR1 reads SNHLY; CDR2 reads FYNNEI. The CDR3 coding sequence is TGTGCCAGCAGTGACAGGGGTGGGAATGAGCAGTTCTTC. This gives the protein CASSDRGGNEQFF.

This clonotype was seen many times. The J gene is TRBJ2-7, the V gene TRBV18; D perhaps matches TRBD1 (5 bases). CDR1 and CDR2 from the germline V gene are KGHSH and LQKENI. The CDR3 is 14 residues long. Trimming removed 3 bases from V and 6 bases from J, with 15 bases in between. CDR3 region: CASSPTSQGGEQYF. In DNA form, the CDR3 reads TGTGCCAGCTCACCTACAAGTCAGGGTGGCGAGCAGTACTTC.

The rearrangement joins TRBV7-6 to TRBJ2-7, with 7 bases that match TRBD2. The V gene's germline CDR1 is SGHVS and CDR2 FNYEAQ. J gave up 4 bases and V 5 bases, and 14 bases lay outside the gene matches. The CDR3 runs to 16 residues. The CDR3 coding sequence is TGTGCCAGCAGCCCCCGAGCGGGGCCGTTAACTTACGAGCAGTACTTC. This gives the protein CASSPRAGPLTYEQYF.

This clonotype has more than one count but fewer than ten. The genes are TRBV20-1 and TRBJ1-5; D perhaps matches TRBD1 (6 bases). Germline V gives CDR1 DFQATT, CDR2 SNEGSKA (reference sequence). V was clipped by 5 bases and J by 0 bases, with 14 bases between them. This CDR3 contains 15 residues. The CDR3 loop reads CSAGLGGYSNQPQHF. The CDR3 DNA follows: TGCAGTGCTGGTCTTGGGGGCTATAGCAATCAGCCCCAGCATTTT.

This clonotype was recorded many times. CDR3 sequence: CASSSRQGLGYGYTF. DNA for the CDR3: TGTGCCAGCAGTTCCCGACAGGGGCTGGGCTATGGCTACACCTTC. The genes are TRBV6-6 and TRBJ1-2; 8 nucleotides agree with TRBD1. V gave up 4 bases and J gave up 4 bases; unmatched junction bases: 8. There are 15 residues in the CDR3. Germline loops: CDR1 MNHNY, CDR2 SVGAGI (reference sequence).

V gene TRBV15 combines with J gene TRBJ1-3, with D possibly being TRBD1 (6 bases). The CDR3 extends over 17 amino acids. Trimming shortened V by 0 bases and J by 4 bases, and 16 bases separated the two germline ends. Germline V gives CDR1 LNHNV, CDR2 YYDKDF (reference sequence). CDR3 sequence reads: CATSRDTGGGAGNTIYF. The CDR3 bases are TGTGCCACCAGCAGAGATACGGGAGGGGGAGCCGGAAACACCATATATTTT.

This clonotype showed up just a few times. The chain recombines TRBV21-1 with TRBJ1-1. TRBV21-1 is flagged as a pseudogene. CDR3 length: 15 amino acids. The CDR3, as DNA: TGTGCCAGCAGCCCGATAGACCAGCGGAACACTGAAGCTTTCTTT. This encodes CASSPIDQRNTEAFF.

The chain carries TRBV4-2 and TRBJ1-4; 7 bases align to TRBD1. The CDR3 sequence is 12 residues long. With V trimmed by 4 bases and J by 16 bases, 9 bases remained unmatched. Germline CDR1 and CDR2: LGHNA and YNFKEQ. As DNA, the CDR3 is TGTGCCAGCAGCCGATCCGGGACAGATCAGTTTTTT. This sequence encodes CASSRSGTDQFF.

The rearrangement joins TRBV5-4 to TRBJ2-7; 7 bases map to TRBD2. CDR3 length: 12 amino acids. In germline, CDR1 is SGHNT, CDR2 YYREEE (reference sequence). The V and J ends lost 2 bases and 7 bases, in that order; junction bases with no gene match: 3. CDR3 amino acids: CASSFLRGEQYF. In nucleotides, the CDR3 is TGTGCCAGCAGCTTCCTGCGGGGGGAGCAGTACTTC. Filled out from reference TRBV5-4 and TRBJ2-7, the complete variable domain reads ETGVTQSPTHLIKTRGQQVTLRCSSQSGHNTVSWYQQALGQGPQFIFQYYREEENGRGNFPPRFSGLQFPNYSSELNVNALELDDSALYLCASSFLRGEQYFGPGTRLTVT.

This clonotype was seen a few times. CDR3 sequence reads: CSVEGTGVLYGYTF. Here the CDR3 DNA reads TGCAGCGTTGAAGGGACAGGAGTCCTCTATGGCTACACCTTC. V is TRBV29-1 and J is TRBJ1-2; 7 nucleotides align to TRBD1. V gave up 1 base and J gave up 4 bases; unmatched junction bases: 6. This CDR3 has 14 residues. The V gene's germline CDR1 is SQVTM and CDR2 ANQGSEA.

This clonotype occurred a few times. This sequence joins TRBV29-1 and TRBJ2-7; D possibly corresponds to TRBD2 (5 bases). Germline V gene lookup returns CDR1 SQVTM and CDR2 ANQGSEA. The CDR3 runs to 12 residues. The germline V and J ends were trimmed by 6 bases and 5 bases, with 14 bases remaining between them. CDR3 sequence: CSVAFSRDEQYF. The CDR3 region has the DNA TGCAGCGTGGCATTCTCGAGGGACGAGCAGTACTTC.

This clonotype was counted a few times. DNA of the CDR3: TGTGCCAGCACCGGGACTACTTACAATGAGCAGTTCTTC. The encoded protein is CASTGTTYNEQFF. The chain joins TRBV2 to TRBJ2-1, with TRBD2 matching 7 bases. V was pared by 7 bases and J by 4 bases, with 4 bases of the junction left unmatched. The CDR3 runs to 13 residues. Looked up from germline, CDR1 is SNHLY and CDR2 is FYNNEI. Filled out from reference TRBV2 and TRBJ2-1, the complete variable domain reads EPEVTQTPSHQVTQMGQEVILRCVPISNHLYFYWYRQILGQKVEFLVSFYNNEISEKSEIFDDQFSVERPDGSNFTLKIRSTKLEDSAMYFCASTGTTYNEQFFGPGTRLTVL.

This clonotype occurred a few times. V and J are TRBV20-1 and TRBJ2-3; D not certain. V gave up 5 bases and J gave up 5 bases, with 14 bases separating them. The CDR3 runs 13 residues. CDR1 is DFQATT, CDR2 SNEGSKA, per germline (reference sequence). The CDR3 loop reads CSASRGARDTQYF. The CDR3 DNA follows: TGCAGTGCTTCCCGAGGAGCCCGAGATACGCAGTATTTT.

A word on this clonotype: A much more abundant neighbour one base away suggests this may be a read error. This chain uses TRBV6-2 or TRBV6-3 with TRBJ1-1; the match to TRBD1 covers 7 bases. Germline CDR1 and CDR2: MNHEY and SVGEGT. This CDR3 has 16 residues. CDR3 sequence (DNA): TGTGCCAACAGCCCCCCGTGGACAGGACGGAACACTGAAGTTTTCTTT. This sequence encodes CANSPPWTGRNTEVFF.

There are a few counts of this clonotype. The chain has TRBV10-2 and TRBJ2-5, with 9 bases matching TRBD1. The CDR3 is 16 residues long. The junction had 11 bases not matched to a gene; V was cut back by 4 bases and J by 5 bases. Looked up from germline, CDR1 is WSHSY and CDR2 is SAAADI. CDR3 nucleotides: TGCGCCAGCAGTGCTTCCGGGACAGGGTTCCGGGAGACCCAGTACTTC. Protein product: CASSASGTGFRETQYF.